What follows describes a single T cell receptor (beta chain). The data were obtained in a study of cytomegalovirus exposure and HLA in healthy donors. Study details: The study's early data release held 80 million to 95 million unique TCRs from HLA-typed donors. Approximately 81% of 300 to 450 genotyped donors fell in the Caucasian-associated ancestry cluster.

The PCR contained 60 Vbeta and 13 Jbeta primers. This table comes from immunoSEQ multiplex PCR, and its TCRdb copy is limited to in-frame clones, with some not included. This sample has some 150,000 clones, with around 77% found just once. Per germline, CDR1 MDHEN and CDR2 SYDVKM. The CDR3 runs to 13 residues. V was shortened by 5 bases and J by 7 bases, with 12 bases between the two germline ends. The chain uses TRBV28 and TRBJ1-5, with a weak D call TRBD1 (6 bases). The sample comprised PBMCs. The TCR originated in a young man in good health and CMV-seropositive. The CDR3 DNA is TGTGCCAGCAGTCCCAGGGGTTGGCAGCCCCAGCATTTT. Encoded protein: CASSPRGWQPQHF.